The 19 T cell receptor beta chains below were found in one sample sequenced in a study of cytomegalovirus exposure and HLA in healthy donors. Researchers ran the PCR with 60 Vbeta and 13 Jbeta primers. The repertoire was sequenced with immunoSEQ multiplex PCR; TCRdb's copy has only in-frame clones and lacks some. The sample lists under 200,000 clones; roughly 73% were seen once. Material: PBMCs. These receptor sequences come from a male donor in good health and CMV-seronegative.

This sequence joins TRBV9 and TRBJ2-3, with D possibly being TRBD2 (5 bases). Germline CDR1 and CDR2: SGDLS and YYNGEE. V lost 6 bases and J lost 3, with 17 bases in between. CDR3 size: 15 residues. Here the CDR3 reads CASTLDPGGTDTQYF. CDR3 DNA sequence: TGTGCCAGCACCCTCGACCCCGGCGGGACAGATACGCAGTATTTT.

The chain uses TRBV2 and TRBJ2-2; tentatively, D is TRBD1 (5 bases). The CDR3 is 14 residues long. In germline, CDR1 is SNHLY, CDR2 FYNNEI. Trimming took off 6 bases at V and 3 bases at J, with 11 bases between the two ends. For the CDR3, the DNA is TGTGCCAGCAGCCCCGGACAACACACCGGGGAGCTGTTTTTT. Residues: CASSPGQHTGELFF.

The chain uses TRBV7-2 and TRBJ2-2; 10 nucleotides agree with TRBD1. Germline V CDR1 and CDR2: SGHTA, FQGNSA. The CDR3 runs 16 residues. Trimming at V came to 4 bases and at J to 7 bases, leaving 9 bases not matched to a gene. CDR3 region: CASSSSRQGAFGELFF. The CDR3 bases are TGTGCCAGCAGCTCAAGCCGACAGGGGGCTTTCGGGGAGCTGTTTTTT.

This chain joins TRBV27 and TRBJ2-2, with 12 bases fitting TRBD1. The germline gives CDR1 MNHEY, CDR2 SMNVEV (reference sequence). The ends lost 3 bases at V and 4 bases at J; junction bases unmatched: 6. The CDR3 is 17 amino acids. The CDR3 loop is CASSFSRDRGRTGELFF. The DNA for the CDR3 is TGTGCCAGCAGTTTTTCCCGGGACAGGGGGCGCACCGGGGAGCTGTTTTTT.

The chain has TRBV30 and TRBJ1-2; 7 bases are a match to TRBD1. This CDR3 comprises 13 residues. V shed 1 base and J 3 bases; nucleotides not matched to a gene: 2. Germline loops: CDR1 GTSNPN, CDR2 SVGIG (reference sequence). The CDR3 nucleotides read TGTGCCTGGAGTGACGGGACAGACTATGGCTACACCTTC. This sequence encodes CAWSDGTDYGYTF.

As DNA, the CDR3 is TGTGCCATCAGTCCCCAGGGGGCGGACGAGCAGTACTTC. This codes for CAISPQGADEQYF. This chain joins TRBV10-3 and TRBJ2-7; 8 positions agree with TRBD1. V lost 5 bases, J lost 5 bases, and 5 bases stayed unmatched. This CDR3 has 13 residues. Germline CDR1 reads ENHRY; CDR2 reads SYGVKD.

The chain couples TRBV12-5 to TRBJ1-2, with 7 bases aligning to TRBD1. The germline CDR1 and CDR2 sequences are LGHNT and FRNRAP. With V trimmed by 6 bases and J by 4 bases, 5 bases remained unmatched. The CDR3 sequence is 13 residues long. The DNA for the CDR3 is TGTGCTAGTGGCACCGACAGGGTCTATGGCTACACCTTC. Its translation is CASGTDRVYGYTF.

The chain carries TRBV18 and TRBJ1-5; D perhaps matches TRBD1 (6 bases). Trimming took off 3 bases at V and 9 bases at J, with 12 bases between the two ends. CDR3 length: 13 amino acids. Germline V gene lookup returns CDR1 KGHSH and CDR2 LQKENI. The chain's CDR3 is CASSPPGDGPQHF. CDR3 nucleotides: TGTGCCAGCTCACCTCCAGGGGACGGGCCCCAGCATTTT. Variable domain in full (rest from reference TRBV18 and TRBJ1-5): NAGVMQNPRHLVRRRGQEARLRCSPMKGHSHVYWYRQLPEEGLKFMVYLQKENIIDESGMPKERFSAEFPKEGPSILRIQQVVRGDSAAYFCASSPPGDGPQHFGDGTRLSIL.

The CDR3 here is CASSLAPATGYGYTF. CDR3 coding DNA: TGTGCCAGCAGCTTGGCCCCGGCAACGGGGTATGGCTACACCTTC. The J gene is TRBJ1-2, the V gene TRBV5-4, with D unclear. V lost 0 bases and J lost 5, with 14 bases in between. CDR1 is SGHNT and CDR2 is YYREEE in the germline V gene (reference sequence). The CDR3 has 15 amino acids.

V is TRBV19 and J is TRBJ1-6; tentatively, D is TRBD1 (5 bases). Germline CDR1 is LNHDA and CDR2 is SQIVND (reference sequence). V was shortened by 3 bases and J by 2 bases, with 8 bases between the two germline ends. The CDR3 has 15 residues. The CDR3 DNA follows: TGTGCCAGTAGTATTGGGGCTGCCTATAATTCACCCCTCCACTTT. Translation: CASSIGAAYNSPLHF.

This rearrangement joins TRBV11-3 to TRBJ2-1; D remains ambiguous. The ends were cut back, 1 base at V and 2 bases at J, with 9 bases in the middle. CDR1 SGHNT and CDR2 YENEEA come from the germline V gene. The CDR3 runs to 15 residues. CDR3 sequence (DNA): TGTGCCAGCAGCTTAGGTGAGGCCGCCTACAATGAGCAGTTCTTC. It translates to CASSLGEAAYNEQFF.

The chain employs TRBV27 and TRBJ2-3; 8 bases align to TRBD2. This CDR3 spans 16 amino acids. Germline CDR1 and CDR2: MNHEY and SMNVEV (reference sequence). V trimming: 6 bases; J trimming: 2 bases; junction bases outside the gene matches: 10. CDR3 amino acids: CASSPPSGPHTDTQYF. In DNA form, the CDR3 reads TGTGCCAGCAGCCCCCCTAGCGGGCCCCACACAGATACGCAGTATTTT.

The chain carries TRBV7-9 and TRBJ1-1, with a weak D call TRBD1 (5 bases). Germline-derived CDR1 and CDR2 are SEHNR and FQNEAQ (reference sequence). Trimming left V 4 bases short and J 6 bases short, with 9 bases between. The length of the CDR3 is 12 residues. CDR3 sequence (DNA): TGTGCCAGCAGCTCGATGACAGCTGAAGCTTTCTTT. This translates into CASSSMTAEAFF.

V usage is TRBV6-5 and J usage is TRBJ1-2; 11 bases fit TRBD1. CDR3 length: 13 residues. V was clipped by 8 bases and J by 8 bases; unmatched bases: 7. The germline gives CDR1 MNHEY, CDR2 SVGAGI. CDR3 amino acids: CASGDRGMGGYTF. CDR3 DNA sequence: TGTGCCAGCGGGGACAGGGGGATGGGGGGCTACACCTTC.

The chain links TRBV10-1 to TRBJ2-3; D may be TRBD2 (6 bases). The V gene's germline CDR1 is WNHNN and CDR2 SYGVQD (reference sequence). The V end lost 1 base, the J end lost 1 base, and 12 bases lay between the germline ends. The CDR3 spans 16 residues. The CDR3 DNA is TGCGCCAGCAGTGAGTTTCGGGGGAATTGCACAGATACGCAGTATTTT. Its translation is CASSEFRGNCTDTQYF.

This chain links TRBV27 with TRBJ2-7; 12 bases fit TRBD2. CDR1 MNHEY and CDR2 SMNVEV come from the germline V gene (reference sequence). The CDR3 is 15 amino acids. V was clipped by 4 bases and J by 4 bases; unmatched bases: 5. This CDR3 is CASSWTSGIGYEQYF. Written as DNA, the CDR3 is TGTGCCAGCAGTTGGACTAGCGGGATCGGATACGAGCAGTACTTC.

J is TRBJ1-2 and V is TRBV18; D perhaps matches TRBD1 (6 bases). The CDR3 is 15 amino acids. The V and J ends lost 3 bases and 6 bases respectively, with 17 bases between them. In germline, CDR1 is KGHSH, CDR2 LQKENI. The CDR3 reads CASSPPRGQGDGYTF. The CDR3 DNA reads as TGTGCCAGCTCACCCCCCCGGGGACAAGGGGATGGCTACACCTTC.

The chain combines TRBV5-8 with TRBJ2-3, with 11 bases identical to TRBD2. The CDR3 has 18 amino acids. From germline, CDR1 is SGHTS and CDR2 YDEGEE. V shed 0 bases and J 1 base; nucleotides not matched to a gene: 7. CDR3 protein: CASSLARLAGGGTDTQYF. CDR3 nucleotides: TGTGCCAGCAGCTTGGCCCGGCTAGCGGGGGGTGGCACAGATACGCAGTATTTT.

The chain uses TRBV28 and TRBJ1-2, with D possibly matching TRBD1 (5 bases). This CDR3 region has 14 residues. CDR1 MDHEN and CDR2 SYDVKM come from the germline V gene. The V end was cut by 8 bases, the J end by 9 bases, with 22 bases between. CDR3: CASSSMGGVRRYTF. In DNA form, the CDR3 reads TGTGCCAGCTCGAGTATGGGAGGGGTCCGACGCTACACCTTC.